This T cell receptor (beta chain) was retrieved from a study of blood T cell repertoires in COVID-19. At the level of the study: Acute and convalescent COVID-19 samples came from the United States, Italy and Spain.

The protocol was immunoSEQ multiplex PCR, while the TCRdb copy is restricted to in-frame clones and leaves out a portion. The sample has under 500,000 clones, approximately 90% seen once. After removal of 2 bases from V and 2 bases from J, the junction contained 5 bases not matched to a gene. This CDR3 comprises 16 residues. CDR1 is KGHSH and CDR2 is LQKENI in the germline V gene. Cohort assignment relied on participant-reported clinical history. The specimen sequenced was PBMCs or T cells enriched from blood (not recorded which). The TCR was taken from a woman between 18 and 30 years old with acute COVID-19. The chain is built from TRBV18 and TRBJ2-1, with TRBD2 matching over 8 bases. As DNA, the CDR3 is TGTGCCAGCTCACCATCTGGCGGGAGGCCCTACAATGAGCAGTTCTTC. Its protein is CASSPSGGRPYNEQFF.